Listed below are T cell receptor beta chains from one sample, sequenced in a study of blood T cells in healthy people across ages. TCRdb passed the 5' RACE reads through MiXCR, listing each CDR3 protein once. The repertoire holds 1,300,000 or so distinct CDR3 sequences, with around 59% as singletons. Material for sequencing was blood. These receptors were obtained from a young man in good health. Both conserved end residues are part of each CDR3. D genes are given only for firm matches. Not all rows give a size; the values are once, few, many and, for expanded clones, a class.

D,V,size,J,DNA,CDR3
-,TRBV20-1,-,TRBJ1-4,TGCAGTGCTAGAGTCCCGCTCCTACCGGAAAAACTGTTTTTT,CSARVPLLPEKLFF
-,TRBV6-1,-,TRBJ2-7,TGTGCCAGCAGTGAACGGAGTAGCGGAGACTACGAGCAGTACTTC,CASSERSSGDYEQYF
-,TRBV7-9,-,TRBJ1-6,TGTGCCAGCAGCCGCGATGGCCCCTATAATTCACCCCTCCACTTT,CASSRDGPYNSPLHF
-,TRBV2,-,TRBJ2-3,TGTGCCAGCAGTGAACGGTCGTACAGGGTGGCAGATACGCAGTATTTT,CASSERSYRVADTQYF
TRBD2,TRBV4-3,-,TRBJ2-7,TGCGCCAGCAGCCAAGATGAGCGGGGATCCCCAGTGTACGAGCAGTACTTC,CASSQDERGSPVYEQYF
TRBD1,TRBV20-1,-,TRBJ2-6,TGCAGTGCAACAGGGGTTTTAACTGGGGCCAACGTCCTGACTTTC,CSATGVLTGANVLTF
TRBD2,TRBV7-2,-,TRBJ2-5,TGTGCCAGCAGCAAACTGGGACTAGCGGGACAAGAGACCCAGTACTTC,CASSKLGLAGQETQYF
TRBD2,TRBV4-1,few,TRBJ2-5,TGCGCCAGCAGCCAAGAACCTAGCGGGGGCGAGACCCAGTACTTC,CASSQEPSGGETQYF
-,TRBV11-2,-,TRBJ2-1,TGTGCCAGCGCTTCAGGGGACAATGAGCAGTTCTTC,CASASGDNEQFF
TRBD1,TRBV7-9,-,TRBJ2-7,TGTGCCAGCAGCAAGACAGGGGTCTCCCACGAGCAGTACTTC,CASSKTGVSHEQYF
-,TRBV28,-,TRBJ1-5,TGTGCCAGCAGCAGCAGGGTCAGCAATCAGCCCCAGCATTTT,CASSSRVSNQPQHF
-,TRBV5-6,-,TRBJ1-2,TGTGCCAGCAGCCGGGGGTATTTGGAGATGGAGGGAAACTATGGCTACACCTTC,CASSRGYLEMEGNYGYTF
-,TRBV4-1,-,TRBJ2-1,TGCGCCAGCCGACCTTCTGGGAAAGGATCCTACAATGAGCAGTTCTTC,CASRPSGKGSYNEQFF
-,TRBV6-5,-,TRBJ2-7,TGTGCCAGCTCCCCGGGTATCTCCTACTACGAGCAGTACTTC,CASSPGISYYEQYF
-,TRBV20-1,-,TRBJ2-7,TGCAGTGCTAGAGAGGTACAAACCTACGAGCAGTACTTC,CSAREVQTYEQYF
-,TRBV5-6,-,TRBJ2-7,TGTGCCAGCAGCTTGTCCGGGATTCAGTACTTC,CASSLSGIQYF
-,TRBV6-6,-,TRBJ2-1,TGTGCCAGCTTTTGGGACCGGGGGAAGGATGAGCAGTTCTTC,CASFWDRGKDEQFF
TRBD1,TRBV20-1,-,TRBJ1-5,TGCAGTGCTAGCCTCCAGGGGGGGGATCGACCCCAGCATTTT,CSASLQGGDRPQHF
-,TRBV28,-,TRBJ1-2,TGTGCCAGCGGTCGGGACCCAGCTAACTATGGCTACACCTTC,CASGRDPANYGYTF
TRBD1,TRBV4-1,-,TRBJ2-7,TGCGCCAGCAGCCTAACAGGGGACCCCCTCTACGAGCAGTACTTC,CASSLTGDPLYEQYF
-,TRBV9,-,TRBJ2-2,TGTGCCAGCAGCGCCAGGGCAGGGTTTACCGGGGAGCTGTTTTTT,CASSARAGFTGELFF
TRBD2,TRBV7-2,-,TRBJ2-7,TGTGCCAGCAGCTTGCCCGCGGGAGTATCCCACGAGCAGTACTTC,CASSLPAGVSHEQYF
-,TRBV5-5,few,TRBJ2-3,TGTGCCAGCAGCTTGTTGGCAGGGCAGGCAGATACGCAGTATTTT,CASSLLAGQADTQYF
-,TRBV7-9,few,TRBJ2-7,TGTGCCAGCAGCTTAGTTCTGGGGAACGAGCAGTACTTC,CASSLVLGNEQYF
TRBD2,TRBV4-2,-,TRBJ2-1,TGTGCCAGCAGCCAGGGACCGGGCGGGGGATATAACAATGAGCAGTTCTTC,CASSQGPGGGYNNEQFF
TRBD2,TRBV7-9,-,TRBJ2-5,TGTGCCAGCTCCCCGCGGAGCGGGGCCGACCAAGAGACCCAGTACTTC,CASSPRSGADQETQYF
TRBD1,TRBV20-1,-,TRBJ2-7,TGCAGTGCTCCGAGCGCGACAGGGTCCTACGAGCAGTACTTC,CSAPSATGSYEQYF
-,TRBV10-3,few,TRBJ1-2,TGTGCCATTGACGGTCCACATGGCTACACCTTC,CAIDGPHGYTF
-,TRBV12-3/TRBV12-4,-,TRBJ2-7,TGTGCCAGCACCCCCTGGGGGCCAGGGTACGAGCAGTACTTC,CASTPWGPGYEQYF
-,TRBV11-2,-,TRBJ1-6,TGTGCCAGCAGCTCCAGTTCGGCAGCCAATAATTCACCCCTCCACTTT,CASSSSSAANNSPLHF
-,TRBV7-9,few,TRBJ2-7,TGTGCCAGCAGCCCTTGGGACGTCTACGAGCAGTACTTC,CASSPWDVYEQYF
-,TRBV7-2,-,TRBJ2-3,TGTGCCAGCAGCCCAACCCCGGCCCCCTCTGGGGATACGCAGTATTTT,CASSPTPAPSGDTQYF
TRBD1,TRBV6-1,-,TRBJ1-2,TGTGCCAGCATGGGGGGACAGGCCTATGGCTACACCTTC,CASMGGQAYGYTF
-,TRBV4-1,-,TRBJ2-3,TGCGCCAGCAGCCCGCTACCCGGGGCAGATACGCAGTATTTT,CASSPLPGADTQYF
TRBD1,TRBV4-1,-,TRBJ2-4,TGCGCCAGCAGCCAGGGACAGGGTTCCAAAAACATTCAGTACTTC,CASSQGQGSKNIQYF
-,TRBV11-3,-,TRBJ2-1,TGTGCCAGCAGCTCTGTCGGGGCTGACTACTACAATGAGCAGTTCTTC,CASSSVGADYYNEQFF
TRBD2,TRBV9,-,TRBJ2-7,TGTGCCAGCAGCCCATACTCCGGGACTAACAATTACGAGCAGTACTTC,CASSPYSGTNNYEQYF
TRBD2,TRBV5-1,-,TRBJ2-1,TGCGCCAGCAGCTTTGTCACTAGCGGGAGGGTCTCGGGGGATGAGCAGTTCTTC,CASSFVTSGRVSGDEQFF
-,TRBV2,once,TRBJ1-5,TGTGCCAGCAGTGACGGACAGTTGGATCAGCCCCAGCATTTT,CASSDGQLDQPQHF